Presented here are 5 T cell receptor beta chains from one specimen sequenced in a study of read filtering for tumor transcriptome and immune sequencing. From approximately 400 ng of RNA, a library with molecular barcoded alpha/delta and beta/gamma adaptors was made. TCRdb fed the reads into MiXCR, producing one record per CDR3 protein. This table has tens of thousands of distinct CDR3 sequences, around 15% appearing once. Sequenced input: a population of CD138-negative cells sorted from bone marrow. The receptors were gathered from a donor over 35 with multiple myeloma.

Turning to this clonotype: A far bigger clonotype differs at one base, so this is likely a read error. The CDR3: CASSLEKNTEASF. The CDR3 DNA reads TGTGCCAGCAGCTTAGAGAAGAACACTGAAGCTTCCTTT. The chain couples TRBV7-6 to TRBJ1-1; no clear D. CDR1 is SGHVS and CDR2 is FNYEAQ in the germline V gene. The CDR3 sequence is 13 residues long.

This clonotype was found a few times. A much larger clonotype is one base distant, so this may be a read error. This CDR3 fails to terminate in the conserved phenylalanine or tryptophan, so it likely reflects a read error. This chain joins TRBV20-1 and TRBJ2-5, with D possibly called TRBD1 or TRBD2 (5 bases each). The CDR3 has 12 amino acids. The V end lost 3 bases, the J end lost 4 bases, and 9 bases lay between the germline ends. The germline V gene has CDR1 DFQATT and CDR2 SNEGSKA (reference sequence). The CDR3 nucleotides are TGCAGTGCTAGTATGAGGGGAGAGACCCAGTACCTC. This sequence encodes CSASMRGETQYL.

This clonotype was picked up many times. CDR3 in DNA: TGCAGTGCTCCAGACAACCGGAACACTGAAGCTTTCTTT. Translating gives CSAPDNRNTEAFF. This chain connects TRBV20-1 to TRBJ1-1; D is unclear. CDR3 length equals 13 residues. Looked up from germline, CDR1 is DFQATT and CDR2 is SNEGSKA (reference sequence). Between the trimmed V and J ends, which lost 5 bases and 1 base, there was a span of 11 bases.

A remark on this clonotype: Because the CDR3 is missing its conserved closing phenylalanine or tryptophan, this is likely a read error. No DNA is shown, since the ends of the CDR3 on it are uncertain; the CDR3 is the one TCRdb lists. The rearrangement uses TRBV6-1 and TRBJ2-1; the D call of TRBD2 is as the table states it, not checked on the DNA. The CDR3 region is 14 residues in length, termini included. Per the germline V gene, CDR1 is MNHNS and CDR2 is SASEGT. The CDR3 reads CASRGTSGMNEQIS.

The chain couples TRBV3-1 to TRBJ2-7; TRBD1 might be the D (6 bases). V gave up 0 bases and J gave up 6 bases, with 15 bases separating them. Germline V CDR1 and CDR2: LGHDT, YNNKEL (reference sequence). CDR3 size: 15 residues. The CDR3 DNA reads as TGTGCCAGCAGCCAAGATTCGGTCCGAGGGGGCGAGCAGTACTTC. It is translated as CASSQDSVRGGEQYF.